The 10 T cell receptor beta chains listed next were all sequenced from one sample in a study of a mutant IDH1 vaccine in newly diagnosed glioma. The method was immunoSEQ multiplex PCR; TCRdb's version includes in-frame clones alone and lacks a portion of them. The table shows roughly 38,000 clones, with 60% to 80% occurring only once. As to time point: baseline, week 1 (first vaccination visit). Described treatment: pre-vaccination baseline after standard-of-care therapy. The sequencing used PBMCs, collected from a glioma patient treated with radiotherapy, temozolomide or both. Source of these receptors: a man aged 40-50 years with glioma. Some clones in this sample may be carry-over from other donors' samples.

V usage is TRBV2 and J usage is TRBJ1-2, with unresolved D. Germline assignment: CDR1 SNHLY and CDR2 FYNNEI. Trimming cost V 3 bases and J 5 bases, with 10 bases left between them. CDR3 size: 13 residues. The CDR3 reads CASSEGSQYGYTF. For the CDR3, the DNA is TGTGCCAGCAGTGAGGGGAGTCAATATGGCTACACCTTC.

The V and J genes are TRBV7-9 and TRBJ1-5; tentative D call: TRBD1 (6 bases). From germline, CDR1 is SEHNR and CDR2 FQNEAQ (reference sequence). V gave up 5 bases and J gave up 6 bases, with 14 bases separating them. The CDR3 runs 14 residues. CDR3 in amino acids: CASSPPGGRQPQHF. CDR3 DNA sequence: TGTGCCAGCAGCCCCCCGGGGGGGCGTCAGCCCCAGCATTTT. Drawing the rest from reference TRBV7-9 and TRBJ1-5, the complete variable domain is DTGVSQNPRHKITKRGQNVTFRCDPISEHNRLYWYRQTLGQGPEFLTYFQNEAQLEKSRLLSDRFSAERPKGSFSTLEIQRTEQGDSAMYLCASSPPGGRQPQHFGDGTRLSIL.

CDR3 in DNA: TGTGCCAGCAGCTTAGACATTTCCGGCTACACCTTC. Protein product: CASSLDISGYTF. The chain combines TRBV7-2 with TRBJ1-2; D not certain. This CDR3 is built from 12 residues. Germline CDR1 and CDR2: SGHTA and FQGNSA. V was cut by 1 base and J by 8 bases, with 8 bases left in between.

In its sample, this clone was seen a few times. V usage is TRBV20-1 and J usage is TRBJ1-1; D not certain. The V and J ends lost 6 bases and 3 bases respectively, with 8 bases between them. The CDR3 length is 11 residues. CDR1 and CDR2 (germline): DFQATT, SNEGSKA (reference sequence). The CDR3 nucleotides are TGCAGTGCAAGGGAGTACACTGAAGCTTTCTTT. Its translation: CSAREYTEAFF.

The chain uses TRBV15 and TRBJ2-4, with a tentative D call TRBD2 (6 bases). Germline CDR1 LNHNV, CDR2 YYDKDF (reference sequence). V dropped 0 bases and J dropped 9 bases, with 6 bases sitting between them. The CDR3 runs 12 residues. CDR3 nucleotides: TGTGCCACCAGCAGAGACGGGAGCATTCAGTACTTC. Translation gives CATSRDGSIQYF.

This rearrangement joins TRBV5-6 to TRBJ2-7; possible D gene TRBD1, 6 bases. Germline values: CDR1 SGHDT, CDR2 YYEEEE. V was clipped by 5 bases and J by 0 bases, with 9 bases between them. The CDR3 length is 13 residues. CDR3 in amino acids: CASRTTGSYEQYF. The CDR3 coding sequence is TGTGCCAGCAGAACGACAGGCTCCTACGAGCAGTACTTC.

This chain uses TRBV6-6 with TRBJ2-3, with 7 bases that match TRBD1. The CDR3 has 15 residues. Losses at the gene ends were 5 bases for V and 2 bases for J; bases not matched to a gene: 7. CDR1 is MNHNY and CDR2 is SVGAGI in the germline V gene (reference sequence). The CDR3 sequence is CASSVTGTVTDTQYF. The CDR3 DNA follows: TGTGCCAGCAGTGTGACCGGGACAGTCACAGATACGCAGTATTTT.

V usage is TRBV6-6 and J usage is TRBJ1-2; the D is unclear. There are 12 residues in the CDR3. The V gene lost 6 bases and the J gene lost 7 bases, with 12 bases spanning the gap. From germline, CDR1 is MNHNY and CDR2 SVGAGI (reference sequence). The chain's CDR3 is CASRAAEGGYTF. CDR3 coding DNA: TGTGCCAGCAGGGCGGCGGAGGGTGGCTACACCTTC.

This clone was seen just once. This chain links TRBV19 with TRBJ1-4; D not resolved. Germline V lookup: CDR1 LNHDA, CDR2 SQIVND (reference sequence). This CDR3 has 14 residues. Deletions cut 7 bases from V and 5 bases from J, with 14 bases between. CDR3 nucleotides: TGTGCCAGTATCCCGGACGGAAAGAATGAAAAACTGTTTTTT. The encoded protein is CASIPDGKNEKLFF.

The chain combines TRBV29-1 with TRBJ1-2; the match to TRBD1 covers 7 bases. The CDR3 runs 14 residues. Germline V gives CDR1 SQVTM, CDR2 ANQGSEA. V shed 2 bases, J shed 3 bases, and the junction held 6 bases outside the gene matches. CDR3 residues: CSVESPGQYYGYTF. DNA for the CDR3: TGCAGCGTTGAAAGTCCGGGACAGTACTATGGCTACACCTTC.